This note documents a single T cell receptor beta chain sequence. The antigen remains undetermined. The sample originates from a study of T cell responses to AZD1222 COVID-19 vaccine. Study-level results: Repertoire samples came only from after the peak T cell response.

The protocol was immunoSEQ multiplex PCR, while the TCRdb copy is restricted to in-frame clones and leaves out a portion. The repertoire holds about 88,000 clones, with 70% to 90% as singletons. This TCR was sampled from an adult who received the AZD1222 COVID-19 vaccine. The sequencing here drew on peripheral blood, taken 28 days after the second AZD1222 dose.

Here the CDR3 reads CASRPGRINQPQHF. CDR3 sequence (DNA): TGTGCCAGCAGACCGGGACGGATCAATCAGCCCCAGCATTTT. The V and J genes are TRBV6-5 and TRBJ1-5, with a possible D match to TRBD1 (5 bases). V was shortened by 6 bases and J by 3 bases, with 12 bases between the two germline ends. Germline-derived CDR1 and CDR2 are MNHEY and SVGAGI. This CDR3 has 14 residues.